A single sample gave rise to the 5 T cell receptor beta chains below, sequenced in a study of T-cell reconstitution after alpha-beta-depleted transplantation in children. Molecular barcoding with unique molecular identifiers was used for the TCRbeta library. One entry per CDR3 protein, called by TCRdb with MiXCR from the PCR reads. The sample lists almost 400,000 distinct CDR3 sequences, approximately 20% occurring once. The sample here was PBMCs from the stem cell graft donor, taken from the stem cell graft. These receptors all stem from a human donor who donated a stem cell graft to a child with acute myeloid leukemia.

DNA for the CDR3: TGTGCTAGTGGCCCTATTGCCGGGGAGCTGTTTTTT. This gives the protein CASGPIAGELFF. The rearrangement joins TRBV12-5 to TRBJ2-2; D is ambiguous. Germline CDR1 reads LGHNT; CDR2 reads FRNRAP. The ends were cut back, 6 bases at V and 6 bases at J, with 8 bases in the middle. CDR3 size: 12 residues.

The V and J genes are TRBV5-1 and TRBJ1-1, with no clear D. The germline V gene has CDR1 SGHRS and CDR2 YFSETQ. The CDR3 is made up of 14 amino acids. V was clipped by 0 bases and J by 1 base, with 7 bases between them. CDR3 protein: CASSLARTNTEAFF. As DNA, the CDR3 is TGCGCCAGCAGCTTGGCCAGGACGAACACTGAAGCTTTCTTT.

The chain recombines TRBV5-1 with TRBJ2-7, with a possible D match to TRBD2 (5 bases). The germline V gene encodes CDR1 SGHRS and CDR2 YFSETQ. The CDR3 contains 17 residues. Trimming left V 3 bases short and J 2 bases short, with 21 bases between. The CDR3 nucleotides read TGCGCCAGCAGCTCTTCCAAACAACGAGGGTTAACCTACGAGCAGTACTTC. This translates into CASSSSKQRGLTYEQYF.

The rearrangement joins TRBV28 to TRBJ2-5, with D possibly TRBD2 on 6 matching bases. Trimming shortened V by 4 bases and J by 1 base, and 10 bases separated the two germline ends. Germline V gene data show CDR1 as MDHEN and CDR2 as SYDVKM. The CDR3 has 14 residues. The CDR3 region is CASSYRDFQETQYF. The DNA of the CDR3 is TGTGCCAGCAGTTACCGGGACTTCCAAGAGACCCAGTACTTC.

Notes on this clonotype: One junction end does not reproduce the germline sequence, and a read error may be involved. This chain's CDR3 is CASRQVTGELFF. The CDR3 bases are TGCGCCAGCAGACAAGTCACCGGGGAGCTGTTTTTT. The chain carries TRBV4-1 and TRBJ2-2; D unclear. CDR1 MGHRA and CDR2 YSYEKL come from the germline V gene. This CDR3 is 12 amino acids long.